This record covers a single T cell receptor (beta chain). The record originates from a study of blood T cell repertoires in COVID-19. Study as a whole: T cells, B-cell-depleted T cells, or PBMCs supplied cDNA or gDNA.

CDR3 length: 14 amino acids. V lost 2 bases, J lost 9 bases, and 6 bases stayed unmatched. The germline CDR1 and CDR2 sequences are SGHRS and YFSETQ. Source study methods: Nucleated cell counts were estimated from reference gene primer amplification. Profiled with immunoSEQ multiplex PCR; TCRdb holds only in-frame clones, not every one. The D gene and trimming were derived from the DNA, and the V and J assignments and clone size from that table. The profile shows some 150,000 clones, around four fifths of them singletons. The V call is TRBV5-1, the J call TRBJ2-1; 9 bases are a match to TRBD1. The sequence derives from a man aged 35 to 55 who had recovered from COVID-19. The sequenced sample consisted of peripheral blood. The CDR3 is CASSLGTGSREQFF. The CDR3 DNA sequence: TGCGCCAGCAGCTTAGGGACAGGGTCGCGTGAGCAGTTCTTC.